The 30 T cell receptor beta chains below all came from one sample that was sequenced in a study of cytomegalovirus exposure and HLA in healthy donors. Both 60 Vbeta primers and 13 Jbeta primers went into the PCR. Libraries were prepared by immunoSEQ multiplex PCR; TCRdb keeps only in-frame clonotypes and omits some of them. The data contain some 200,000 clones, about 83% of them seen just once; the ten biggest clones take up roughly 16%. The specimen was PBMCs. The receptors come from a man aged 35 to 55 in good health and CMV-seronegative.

DNA for the CDR3: TGTGCCAGCAGCCAGCCAGGGGGCGGCAATTCACCCCTCCACTTT. Residues: CASSQPGGGNSPLHF. The chain employs TRBV14 and TRBJ1-6; the match to TRBD1 covers 8 bases. The ends lost 3 bases at V and 7 bases at J; junction bases unmatched: 5. CDR1 and CDR2 from the germline V gene are SGHDN and FVKESK. CDR3 length equals 15 residues.

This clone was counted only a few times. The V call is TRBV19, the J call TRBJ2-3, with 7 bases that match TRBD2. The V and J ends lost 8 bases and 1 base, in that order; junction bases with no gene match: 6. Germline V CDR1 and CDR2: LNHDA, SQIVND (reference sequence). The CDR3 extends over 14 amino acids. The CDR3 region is CASWGGGGTDTQYF. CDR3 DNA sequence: TGTGCCAGTTGGGGGGGAGGAGGCACAGATACGCAGTATTTT.

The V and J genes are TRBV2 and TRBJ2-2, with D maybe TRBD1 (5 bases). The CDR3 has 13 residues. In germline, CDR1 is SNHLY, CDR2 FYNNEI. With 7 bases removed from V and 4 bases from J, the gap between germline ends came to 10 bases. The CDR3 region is CASNRRGTGELFF. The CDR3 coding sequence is TGTGCCAGCAATCGAAGGGGCACCGGGGAGCTGTTTTTT. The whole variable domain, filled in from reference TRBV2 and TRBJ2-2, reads EPEVTQTPSHQVTQMGQEVILRCVPISNHLYFYWYRQILGQKVEFLVSFYNNEISEKSEIFDDQFSVERPDGSNFTLKIRSTKLEDSAMYFCASNRRGTGELFFGEGSRLTVL.

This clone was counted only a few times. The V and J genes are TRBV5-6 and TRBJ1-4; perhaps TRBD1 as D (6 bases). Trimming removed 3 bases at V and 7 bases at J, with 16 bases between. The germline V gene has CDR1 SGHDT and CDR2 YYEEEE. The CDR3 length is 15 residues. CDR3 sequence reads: CASSSIRGMGEKLFF. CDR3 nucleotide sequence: TGTGCCAGCAGCTCCATCAGGGGTATGGGTGAAAAACTGTTTTTT.

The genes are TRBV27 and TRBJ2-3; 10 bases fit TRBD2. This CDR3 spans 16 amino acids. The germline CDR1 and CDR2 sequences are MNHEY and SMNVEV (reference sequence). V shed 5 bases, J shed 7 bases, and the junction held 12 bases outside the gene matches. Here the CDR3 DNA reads TGTGCCAGCAGTCCTCGAAGCGGGAGGGCCGGGAATACGCAGTATTTT. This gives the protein CASSPRSGRAGNTQYF.

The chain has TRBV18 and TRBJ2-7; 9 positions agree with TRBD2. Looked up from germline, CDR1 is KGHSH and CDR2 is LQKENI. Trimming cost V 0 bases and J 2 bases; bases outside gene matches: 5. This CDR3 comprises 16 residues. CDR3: CASSPPEGLATYEQYF. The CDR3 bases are TGTGCCAGCTCACCACCGGAGGGACTAGCAACCTACGAGCAGTACTTC. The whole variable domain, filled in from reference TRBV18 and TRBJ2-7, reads NAGVMQNPRHLVRRRGQEARLRCSPMKGHSHVYWYRQLPEEGLKFMVYLQKENIIDESGMPKERFSAEFPKEGPSILRIQQVVRGDSAAYFCASSPPEGLATYEQYFGPGTRLTVT.

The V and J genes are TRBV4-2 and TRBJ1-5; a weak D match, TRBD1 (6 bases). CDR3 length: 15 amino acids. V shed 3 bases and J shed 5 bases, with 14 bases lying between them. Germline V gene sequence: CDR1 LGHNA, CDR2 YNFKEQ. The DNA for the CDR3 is TGTGCCAGCAGCCAGGACAGACAGGCCGATCAGCCCCAGCATTTT. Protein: CASSQDRQADQPQHF.

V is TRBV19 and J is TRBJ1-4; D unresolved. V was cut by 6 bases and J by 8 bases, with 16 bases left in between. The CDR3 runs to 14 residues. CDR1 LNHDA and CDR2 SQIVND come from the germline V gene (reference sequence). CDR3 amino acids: CASSLSRLTEKLFF. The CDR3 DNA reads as TGTGCCAGTAGCCTTTCCAGATTGACAGAAAAACTGTTTTTT.

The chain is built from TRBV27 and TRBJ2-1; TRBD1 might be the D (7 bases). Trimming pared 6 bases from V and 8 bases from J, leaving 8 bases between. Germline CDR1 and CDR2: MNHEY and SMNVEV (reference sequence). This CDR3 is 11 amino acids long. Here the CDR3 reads CASSRGDEQFF. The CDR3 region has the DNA TGTGCCAGCAGCAGGGGGGATGAGCAGTTCTTC.

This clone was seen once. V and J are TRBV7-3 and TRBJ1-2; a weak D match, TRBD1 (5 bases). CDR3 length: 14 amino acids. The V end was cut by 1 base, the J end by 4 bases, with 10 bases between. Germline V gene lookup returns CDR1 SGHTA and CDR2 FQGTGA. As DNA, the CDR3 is TGTGCCAGCAGCTTAAGCGCGGGGGTCTATGGCTACACCTTC. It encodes CASSLSAGVYGYTF. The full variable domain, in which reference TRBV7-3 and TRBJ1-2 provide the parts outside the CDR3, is GAGVSQTPSNKVTEKGKYVELRCDPISGHTALYWYRQSLGQGPEFLIYFQGTGAADDSGLPNDRFFAVRPEGSVSTLKIQRTERGDSAVYLCASSLSAGVYGYTFGSGTRLTVV.

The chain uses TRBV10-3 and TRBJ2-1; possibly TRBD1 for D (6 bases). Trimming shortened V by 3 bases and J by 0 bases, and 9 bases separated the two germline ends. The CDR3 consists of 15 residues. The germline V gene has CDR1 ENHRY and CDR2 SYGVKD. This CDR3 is CAISEGQSSYNEQFF. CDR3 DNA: TGTGCCATCAGTGAAGGACAGAGCTCCTACAATGAGCAGTTCTTC.

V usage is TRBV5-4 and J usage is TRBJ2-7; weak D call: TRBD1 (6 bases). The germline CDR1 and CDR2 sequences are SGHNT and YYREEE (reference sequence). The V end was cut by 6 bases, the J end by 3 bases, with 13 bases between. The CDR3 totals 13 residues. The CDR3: CASNRDKNYEQYF. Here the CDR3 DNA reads TGTGCCAGCAACCGGGACAAAAACTACGAGCAGTACTTC.

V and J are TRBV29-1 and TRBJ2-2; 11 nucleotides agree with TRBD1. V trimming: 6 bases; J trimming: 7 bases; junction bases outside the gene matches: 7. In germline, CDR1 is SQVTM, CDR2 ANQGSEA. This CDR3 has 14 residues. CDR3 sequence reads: CSVGDRGVDGELFF. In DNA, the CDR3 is TGCAGCGTAGGGGACAGGGGGGTTGACGGGGAGCTGTTTTTT.

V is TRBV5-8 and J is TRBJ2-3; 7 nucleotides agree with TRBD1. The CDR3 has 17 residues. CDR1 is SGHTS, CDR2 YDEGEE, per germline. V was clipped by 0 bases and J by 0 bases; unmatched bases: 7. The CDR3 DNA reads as TGTGCCAGCAGCTTGGGGCTCCCGGGACAGAGCACAGATACGCAGTATTTT. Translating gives CASSLGLPGQSTDTQYF.

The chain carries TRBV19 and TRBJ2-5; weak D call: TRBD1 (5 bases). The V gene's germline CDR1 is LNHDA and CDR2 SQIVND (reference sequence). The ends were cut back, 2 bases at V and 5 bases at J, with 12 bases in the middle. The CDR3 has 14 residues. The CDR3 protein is CASSIWAGKETQYF. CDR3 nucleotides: TGTGCCAGTAGTATATGGGCAGGGAAGGAGACCCAGTACTTC.

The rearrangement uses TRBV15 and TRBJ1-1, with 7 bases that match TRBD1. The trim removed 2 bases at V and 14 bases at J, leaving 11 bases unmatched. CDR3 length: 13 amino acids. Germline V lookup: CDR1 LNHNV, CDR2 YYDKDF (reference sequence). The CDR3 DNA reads TGTGCCACCAGCAGATCCCGGGACAGTGGAGCCTTCTTT. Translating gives CATSRSRDSGAFF.

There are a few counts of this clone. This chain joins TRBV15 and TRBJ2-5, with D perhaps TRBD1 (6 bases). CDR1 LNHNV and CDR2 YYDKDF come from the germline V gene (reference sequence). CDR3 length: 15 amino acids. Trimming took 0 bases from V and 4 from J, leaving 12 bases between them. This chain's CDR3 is CATSRDRGPGETQYF. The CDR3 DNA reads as TGTGCCACCAGCAGAGACAGGGGCCCGGGAGAGACCCAGTACTTC.

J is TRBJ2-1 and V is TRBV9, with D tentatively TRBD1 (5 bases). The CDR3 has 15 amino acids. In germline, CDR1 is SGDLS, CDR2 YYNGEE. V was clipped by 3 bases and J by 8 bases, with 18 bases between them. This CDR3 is CASSAISRDNDEQFF. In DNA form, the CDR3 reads TGTGCCAGCAGCGCCATCAGCAGGGATAACGATGAGCAGTTCTTC.

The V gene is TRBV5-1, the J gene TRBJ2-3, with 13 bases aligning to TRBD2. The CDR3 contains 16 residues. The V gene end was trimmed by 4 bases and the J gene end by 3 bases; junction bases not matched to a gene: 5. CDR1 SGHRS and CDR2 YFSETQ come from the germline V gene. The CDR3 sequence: CASSLQGLAGTDTQYF. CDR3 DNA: TGCGCCAGCAGCCTTCAGGGACTAGCGGGGACAGATACGCAGTATTTT.

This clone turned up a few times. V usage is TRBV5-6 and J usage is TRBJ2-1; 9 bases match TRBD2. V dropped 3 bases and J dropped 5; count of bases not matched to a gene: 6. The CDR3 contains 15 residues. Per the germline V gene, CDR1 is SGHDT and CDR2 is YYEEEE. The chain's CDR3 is CASSYGTSLNNEQFF. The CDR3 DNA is TGTGCCAGCAGCTACGGGACTAGCCTAAACAATGAGCAGTTCTTC.

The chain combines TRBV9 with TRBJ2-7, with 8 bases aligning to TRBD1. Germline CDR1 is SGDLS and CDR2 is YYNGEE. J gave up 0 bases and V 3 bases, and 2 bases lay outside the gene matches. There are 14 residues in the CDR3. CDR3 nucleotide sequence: TGTGCCAGCAGCGGGACAGGGAACTCCTACGAGCAGTACTTC. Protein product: CASSGTGNSYEQYF.

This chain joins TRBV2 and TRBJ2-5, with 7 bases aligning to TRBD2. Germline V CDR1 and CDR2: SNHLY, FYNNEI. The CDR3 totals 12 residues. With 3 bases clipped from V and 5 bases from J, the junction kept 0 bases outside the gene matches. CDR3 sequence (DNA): TGTGCCAGCAGTGAGGGGGGGGAGACCCAGTACTTC. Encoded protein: CASSEGGETQYF.

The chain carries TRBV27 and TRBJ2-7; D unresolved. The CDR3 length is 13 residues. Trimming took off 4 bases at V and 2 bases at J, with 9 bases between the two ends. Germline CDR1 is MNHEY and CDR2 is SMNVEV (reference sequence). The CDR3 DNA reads TGTGCCAGCAGTTACAGTACTGCCTACGAGCAGTACTTC. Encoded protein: CASSYSTAYEQYF.

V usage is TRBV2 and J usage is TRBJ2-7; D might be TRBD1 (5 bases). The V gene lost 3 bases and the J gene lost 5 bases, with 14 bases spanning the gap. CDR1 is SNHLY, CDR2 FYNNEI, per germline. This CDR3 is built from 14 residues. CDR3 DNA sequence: TGTGCCAGCAGTGACCGGACAAGGGAAAACGAGCAGTACTTC. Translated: CASSDRTRENEQYF.

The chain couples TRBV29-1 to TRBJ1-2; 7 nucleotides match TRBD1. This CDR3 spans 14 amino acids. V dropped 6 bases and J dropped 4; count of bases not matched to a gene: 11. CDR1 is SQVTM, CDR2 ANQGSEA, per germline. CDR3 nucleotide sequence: TGCAGCGTAGTTGGAGGGGGCGCGAGCTATGGCTACACCTTC. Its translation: CSVVGGGASYGYTF.

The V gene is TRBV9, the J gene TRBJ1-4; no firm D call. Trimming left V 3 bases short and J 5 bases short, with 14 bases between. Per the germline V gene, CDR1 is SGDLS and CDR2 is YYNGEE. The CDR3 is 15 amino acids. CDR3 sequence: CASSAGRVLNEKLFF. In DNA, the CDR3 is TGTGCCAGCAGCGCGGGGAGGGTCCTCAATGAAAAACTGTTTTTT.

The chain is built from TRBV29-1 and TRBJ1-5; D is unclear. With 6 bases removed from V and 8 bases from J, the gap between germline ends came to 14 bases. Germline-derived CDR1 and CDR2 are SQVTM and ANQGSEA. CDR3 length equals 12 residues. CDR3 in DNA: TGCAGCGTGTCTGCGGGGAGGGAGCCCCAGCATTTT. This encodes CSVSAGREPQHF. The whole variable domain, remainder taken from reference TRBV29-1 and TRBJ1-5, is SAVISQKPSRDICQRGTSLTIQCQVDSQVTMMFWYRQQPGQSLTLIATANQGSEATYESGFVIDKFPISRPNLTFSTLTVSNMSPEDSSIYLCSVSAGREPQHFGDGTRLSIL.

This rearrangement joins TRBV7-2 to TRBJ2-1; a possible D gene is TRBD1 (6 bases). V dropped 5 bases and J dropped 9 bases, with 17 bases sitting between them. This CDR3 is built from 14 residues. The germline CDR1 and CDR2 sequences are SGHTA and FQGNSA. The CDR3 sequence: CASSPRVWGLEQFF. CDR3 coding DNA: TGTGCCAGCAGCCCCAGGGTGTGGGGGCTTGAGCAGTTCTTC. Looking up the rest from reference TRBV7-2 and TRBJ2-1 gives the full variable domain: GAGVSQSPSNKVTEKGKDVELRCDPISGHTALYWYRQSLGQGLEFLIYFQGNSAPDKSGLPSDRFSAERTGGSVSTLTIQRTQQEDSAVYLCASSPRVWGLEQFFGPGTRLTVL.

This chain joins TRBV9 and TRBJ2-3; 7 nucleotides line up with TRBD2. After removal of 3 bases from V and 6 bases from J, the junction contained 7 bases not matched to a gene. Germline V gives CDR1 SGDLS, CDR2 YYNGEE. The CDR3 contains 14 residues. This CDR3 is CASSEGGRWDTQYF. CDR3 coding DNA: TGTGCCAGCAGCGAGGGAGGGAGGTGGGATACGCAGTATTTT.

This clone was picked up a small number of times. The CDR3 DNA follows: TGTGCCAGCAGCTCCCCGGACAGGGCGGCCTACGAGCAGTACTTC. Translated: CASSSPDRAAYEQYF. This chain uses TRBV5-6 with TRBJ2-7; 8 bases match TRBD1. The germline V gene encodes CDR1 SGHDT and CDR2 YYEEEE. This CDR3 region has 15 residues. Trimming cost V 3 bases and J 2 bases; bases outside gene matches: 7.